The rows below give T cell receptor beta chains drawn from one sample of a study of shared clonotypes between healthy human individuals. Only in-frame clones appear in the TCRdb table, and some are missing; sequencing was by immunoSEQ multiplex PCR. Of approximately 500,000 clones in the sample, around 96% were seen once. The sequencing sample was made of naive CD4+ T cells sorted from blood. Receptors were obtained from a woman aged 30 to 39 in good health. The CDR3 runs from the conserved cysteine through the conserved F or W. A D gene is named only where the DNA matches it firmly. Size tells how often a clone was seen (once, few, many) or the class of an expanded clone, and some rows leave it out.

D gene	clone size	V gene	J gene	CDR3 protein	CDR3 DNA
.	.	TRBV29-1	TRBJ2-7	CSGKGPEGYEQYF	TGCAGCGGGAAAGGACCCGAGGGCTACGAGCAGTACTTC
TRBD2	.	TRBV10-2	TRBJ2-7	CASRLSGAKGYEQYF	TGCGCCAGCAGACTGAGCGGGGCAAAGGGCTACGAGCAGTACTTC
TRBD2	once	TRBV19	TRBJ2-5	CASSTSGSGEETQYF	TGTGCCAGTAGTACTAGCGGGAGTGGAGAAGAGACCCAGTACTTC
.	.	TRBV10-3	TRBJ1-2	CAISEYEDYGYTF	TGTGCCATCAGTGAGTACGAGGACTATGGCTACACCTTC
.	once	TRBV28	TRBJ2-7	CASSPGGSTYEQYF	TGTGCCAGCAGTCCCGGGGGCAGTACCTACGAGCAGTACTTC
.	.	TRBV18	TRBJ2-7	CASSPIQNYEQYF	TGTGCCAGCTCACCGATACAGAACTACGAGCAGTACTTC
.	.	TRBV10-3	TRBJ2-7	CAISESERDEQYF	TGTGCCATCAGTGAGTCTGAGAGGGACGAGCAGTACTTC
.	.	TRBV7-9	TRBJ1-4	CASSLEGGKLFF	TGTGCCAGCAGCTTAGAGGGGGGGAAACTGTTTTTT
.	once	TRBV5-1	TRBJ2-7	CASSLAAVSYEQYF	TGCGCCAGCAGCTTGGCCGCGGTCTCCTACGAGCAGTACTTC
TRBD2	.	TRBV14	TRBJ2-3	CASRQREIDTQYF	TGTGCCAGCAGACAGCGGGAGATCGATACGCAGTATTTT
TRBD1	.	TRBV27	TRBJ2-7	CASSLQGVSSYEQYF	TGTGCCAGCAGTTTACAGGGGGTGAGCTCCTACGAGCAGTACTTC
.	.	TRBV29-1	TRBJ1-6	CSVVESPNSPLHF	TGCAGCGTTGTTGAGAGCCCGAATTCACCCCTCCACTTT
.	once	TRBV7-2	TRBJ2-5	CASSPGTATGTQYF	TGTGCCAGCAGCCCTGGGACTGCCACGGGAACCCAGTACTTC
TRBD1	.	TRBV5-1	TRBJ1-3	CASSSDRGAGNTIYF	TGCGCCAGCAGCAGTGACAGGGGAGCTGGAAACACCATATATTTT
.	.	TRBV2	TRBJ2-7	CASRRTAFLYEQYF	TGTGCCAGCAGGAGGACAGCTTTCCTTTACGAGCAGTACTTC
.	.	TRBV10-3	TRBJ2-1	CAISDLYNEQFF	TGTGCCATCAGTGACCTTTACAATGAGCAGTTCTTC
.	once	TRBV9	TRBJ2-1	CASSVAQGSYNEQFF	TGTGCCAGCAGCGTAGCACAGGGTAGTTACAATGAGCAGTTCTTC
.	few	TRBV29-1	TRBJ1-1	CSVLGAATEAFF	TGCAGCGTGTTGGGAGCGGCCACTGAAGCTTTCTTT
.	once	TRBV28	TRBJ1-2	CASRSNYGYTF	TGTGCCAGCAGATCTAACTATGGCTACACCTTC
TRBD1	.	TRBV19	TRBJ1-5	CASRTQGAHLNQPQHF	TGTGCCAGTAGAACTCAGGGGGCCCATCTCAATCAGCCCCAGCATTTT
TRBD1	.	TRBV5-4	TRBJ2-5	CASRDRDRGRETQYF	TGTGCCAGCAGGGACCGGGACAGGGGTCGTGAGACCCAGTACTTC
.	.	TRBV6-1	TRBJ2-7	CASIWGANYEQYF	TGTGCCAGCATTTGGGGGGCTAACTACGAGCAGTACTTC
.	.	TRBV19	TRBJ1-6	CASSIGGRLYNSPLHF	TGTGCCAGTAGTATAGGTGGACGGCTGTATAATTCACCCCTCCACTTT
.	.	TRBV5-6	TRBJ2-5	CASRRADPPPYDQYF	TGTGCCAGTCGTCGTGCGGACCCACCCCCATACGACCAGTACTTC
.	once	TRBV6-4	TRBJ1-6	CASSATGYSPLHF	TGTGCCAGCAGTGCTACAGGGTACTCACCCCTCCACTTT
.	.	TRBV7-2	TRBJ2-5	CASSFADGQETQYF	TGTGCCAGCAGCTTCGCGGACGGGCAAGAGACCCAGTACTTC
TRBD1	.	TRBV27	TRBJ1-2	CASSHQRDSYGYTF	TGTGCCAGCAGTCACCAACGGGACAGCTATGGCTACACCTTC
.	.	TRBV7-3	TRBJ2-3	CASTQAGLITDTQYF	TGTGCCAGCACCCAAGCGGGCCTGATCACAGATACGCAGTATTTT
.	.	TRBV6-6	TRBJ2-5	CASLKGGGTETQYF	TGTGCCAGTCTTAAAGGGGGGGGTACCGAGACCCAGTACTTC
TRBD2	.	TRBV27	TRBJ2-7	CASSRGGTSGLYEQYF	TGTGCCAGCAGTCGCGGCGGGACTAGCGGTCTATACGAGCAGTACTTC
TRBD2	.	TRBV5-4	TRBJ2-7	CASSTGLAGDPREQYF	TGTGCCAGCAGCACGGGACTAGCGGGAGACCCTAGGGAGCAGTACTTC
.	.	TRBV10-2	TRBJ1-1	CASIRQGSEAFF	TGCGCCAGCATACGGCAGGGCTCTGAAGCTTTCTTT
.	.	TRBV27	TRBJ1-2	CASRPTGGAYGYTF	TGTGCCAGCAGACCCACCGGGGGGGCCTATGGCTACACCTTC
.	.	TRBV6-6	TRBJ2-6	CASSYGQRPGANVLTF	TGTGCCAGCAGTTACGGTCAAAGGCCCGGGGCCAACGTCCTGACTTTC
.	.	TRBV28	TRBJ1-1	CASTGGGVGDTEAFF	TGTGCCAGCACCGGGGGCGGCGTTGGGGACACTGAAGCTTTCTTT
TRBD2	.	TRBV18	TRBJ2-3	CASSLTSGRATDTQYF	TGTGCCAGCTCCCTGACTAGCGGGAGGGCAACAGATACGCAGTATTTT
TRBD1	once	TRBV19	TRBJ2-1	CASKARRTGFGDEQFF	TGTGCCAGTAAGGCCCGTCGGACAGGGTTTGGGGATGAGCAGTTCTTC
.	.	TRBV21-1	TRBJ1-1	CASSKSRRRVGERAFF	TGTGCCAGCAGCAAAAGTAGGAGGCGGGTGGGAGAACGGGCTTTCTTT
.	.	TRBV19	TRBJ2-7	CASSIDHGSSYEQYF	TGTGCCAGTAGTATAGATCACGGCAGCTCCTACGAGCAGTACTTC
.	.	TRBV6-5	TRBJ2-3	CASMAGPDTQYF	TGTGCCAGCATGGCGGGTCCAGATACGCAGTATTTT
.	.	TRBV28	TRBJ1-1	CASCNPGQRNTEAFF	TGTGCCAGCTGCAACCCAGGACAGCGAAACACTGAAGCTTTCTTT
.	.	TRBV28	TRBJ1-5	CASSLYRENQPQHF	TGTGCCAGCAGTTTGTACAGGGAAAATCAGCCCCAGCATTTT
.	.	TRBV11-2	TRBJ1-4	CASSLYGPGAEEKLFF	TGTGCCAGCAGCTTATACGGTCCGGGGGCGGAGGAAAAACTGTTTTTT
TRBD1	.	TRBV6-1	TRBJ2-7	CASSPGQGPLEQYF	TGTGCCAGCAGTCCGGGACAGGGCCCCCTCGAGCAGTACTTC
.	.	TRBV18	TRBJ1-2	CASSPPAGADRYTF	TGTGCCAGCTCACCACCGGCAGGGGCGGACCGCTACACCTTC
.	.	TRBV4-1	TRBJ1-2	CASSPGTAIKYGYTF	TGCGCCAGCAGCCCTGGCACAGCCATTAAATATGGCTACACCTTC
TRBD2	.	TRBV28	TRBJ2-5	CASSSSGTSVQTRETQYF	TGTGCCAGCAGTTCTTCCGGGACTAGCGTCCAGACGAGGGAGACCCAGTACTTC
.	.	TRBV30	TRBJ2-1	CAWSVGYGISEQFF	TGTGCCTGGAGTGTGGGCTACGGGATAAGTGAGCAGTTCTTC
.	.	TRBV28	TRBJ1-3	CASRSRGLKSGNTIYF	TGTGCCAGCAGAAGCCGGGGCCTAAAATCTGGAAACACCATATATTTT
.	.	TRBV2	TRBJ2-5	CASSVSRETQYF	TGTGCCAGCAGTGTGTCGCGCGAGACCCAGTACTTC
.	.	TRBV28	TRBJ2-7	CASIKIRGPPYEQYF	TGTGCCAGCATCAAGATCAGGGGTCCGCCCTACGAGCAGTACTTC
.	.	TRBV28	TRBJ2-7	CASSIDGYYEQYF	TGTGCCAGCAGTATCGACGGATACTACGAGCAGTACTTC
TRBD2	.	TRBV7-2	TRBJ2-7	CASSLALAGAYEQYF	TGTGCCAGCAGCTTAGCCCTAGCGGGAGCCTACGAGCAGTACTTC
TRBD2	.	TRBV5-1	TRBJ2-1	CASSPRRLAAFNEQFF	TGCGCCAGCAGTCCTAGGAGACTAGCTGCTTTTAATGAGCAGTTCTTC
.	.	TRBV11-2	TRBJ2-7	CATGGAPSYEQYF	TGTGCCACGGGTGGGGCCCCCTCCTACGAGCAGTACTTC
.	.	TRBV29-1	TRBJ2-7	CSVVGRANEQYF	TGCAGCGTTGTGGGTAGGGCCAACGAGCAGTACTTC
.	.	TRBV10-1	TRBJ2-3	CASSEGLVASTDTQYF	TGCGCCAGCAGTGAGGGGCTAGTTGCTAGCACAGATACGCAGTATTTT
TRBD2	.	TRBV27	TRBJ2-7	CASSLRTSGRNGQYF	TGTGCCAGCAGTTTACGTACTAGCGGGAGGAACGGGCAGTACTTC
TRBD2	once	TRBV5-1	TRBJ2-5	CASSPGRGAGTETQYF	TGCGCCAGCAGCCCCGGGAGGGGTGCAGGGACAGAGACCCAGTACTTC
.	.	TRBV5-1	TRBJ2-7	CASTDGGAGNYEQYF	TGCGCCAGCACCGACGGGGGAGCTGGCAATTACGAGCAGTACTTC